The 13 T cell receptor beta chains below were found in one sample sequenced in a study of shared clonotypes between healthy human individuals. The protocol was immunoSEQ multiplex PCR, while the TCRdb copy is restricted to in-frame clones and leaves out a portion. Of over a million clones listed, around 97% are singletons. The sample consisted of naive CD4+ T cells sorted from blood. The sample's subset: CD45RA+ positively selected. These TCRs come from a man aged 25 to 40 in good health.

The chain has TRBV4-3 and TRBJ2-2; D perhaps matches TRBD2 (6 bases). V lost 0 bases and J 4 bases, leaving 15 bases between the germline ends. CDR1 LGHNA and CDR2 YSLEER come from the germline V gene. The CDR3 loop spans 17 amino acids. CDR3 residues: CASSQEASREVTGELFF. Here the CDR3 DNA reads TGCGCCAGCAGCCAAGAAGCGTCCAGGGAGGTCACCGGGGAGCTGTTTTTT.

The rearrangement links TRBV27 to TRBJ2-7; D gene ambiguous. The CDR3 is 11 residues long. Germline V lookup: CDR1 MNHEY, CDR2 SMNVEV (reference sequence). Trimming pared 5 bases from V and 0 bases from J, leaving 2 bases between. CDR3 sequence (DNA): TGTGCCAGCAGTACCTCCTACGAGCAGTACTTC. It yields the protein CASSTSYEQYF.

The genes are TRBV7-2 and TRBJ1-6, with 9 bases lining up with TRBD1. The CDR3 has 15 residues. Germline CDR1 and CDR2: SGHTA and FQGNSA. V lost 0 bases to trimming and J lost 10 bases; unmatched junction nucleotides: 4. In nucleotides, the CDR3 is TGTGCCAGCAGCTTAGCGACAGGGGGTAGATCACCCCTCCACTTT. This encodes CASSLATGGRSPLHF.

J is TRBJ2-2 and V is TRBV7-9; weak D call: TRBD2 (7 bases). From germline, CDR1 is SEHNR and CDR2 FQNEAQ (reference sequence). The CDR3 covers 16 residues. V was clipped by 5 bases and J by 3 bases, with 16 bases between them. The chain's CDR3 is CASSPGGPGYTGELFF. DNA of the CDR3: TGTGCCAGCAGCCCCGGGGGGCCGGGATACACCGGGGAGCTGTTTTTT. The entire variable domain, with the rest obtained from reference TRBV7-9 and TRBJ2-2, is as follows: DTGVSQNPRHKITKRGQNVTFRCDPISEHNRLYWYRQTLGQGPEFLTYFQNEAQLEKSRLLSDRFSAERPKGSFSTLEIQRTEQGDSAMYLCASSPGGPGYTGELFFGEGSRLTVL.

The chain couples TRBV7-8 to TRBJ2-3; weak D call: TRBD2 (5 bases). Trimming shortened V by 2 bases and J by 2 bases, and 20 bases separated the two germline ends. The CDR3 has 18 amino acids. Germline CDR1 reads SGHVS; CDR2 reads FQNEAQ. CDR3 sequence (DNA): TGTGCCAGCAGCTTATCACGTTGGAGACTACAGTACACAGATACGCAGTATTTT. Its protein is CASSLSRWRLQYTDTQYF.

This sequence joins TRBV6-5 and TRBJ1-3, with TRBD1 identical over 8 bases. CDR1 and CDR2 from the germline V gene are MNHEY and SVGAGI. With V trimmed by 6 bases and J by 8 bases, 9 bases remained unmatched. This CDR3 is 14 amino acids long. The CDR3 sequence: CASRVTGDRDTIYF. The CDR3 coding sequence is TGTGCCAGCAGAGTGACAGGGGATAGGGACACCATATATTTT.

This clone was recorded only once. The chain has TRBV27 and TRBJ2-5; D might be TRBD2 (6 bases). There are 14 residues in the CDR3. Germline CDR1 reads MNHEY; CDR2 reads SMNVEV (reference sequence). Deletions cut 5 bases from V and 0 bases from J, with 10 bases between. The CDR3 region is CASSISGNQETQYF. The DNA for the CDR3 is TGTGCCAGCAGTATTAGCGGAAACCAAGAGACCCAGTACTTC.

This clone was seen only once. The V and J genes are TRBV5-6 and TRBJ2-5; 7 nucleotides line up with TRBD1. The J segment lost 3 bases and the V segment lost 5 bases, leaving 4 bases of the junction unmatched. Germline loops: CDR1 SGHDT, CDR2 YYEEEE. The CDR3 is 13 residues long. The CDR3 bases are TGTGCCAGCAGATACGACAGGGAAGAGACCCAGTACTTC. It encodes CASRYDREETQYF. Combining the CDR3 with reference TRBV5-6 and TRBJ2-5 gives the whole variable domain DAGVTQSPTHLIKTRGQQVTLRCSPKSGHDTVSWYQQALGQGPQFIFQYYEEEERQRGNFPDRFSGHQFPNYSSELNVNALLLGDSALYLCASRYDREETQYFGPGTRLLVL.

The V and J genes are TRBV9 and TRBJ2-2; D unresolved. Germline CDR1 and CDR2: SGDLS and YYNGEE. The CDR3 sequence is 13 residues long. V gave up 2 bases and J gave up 5 bases, with 7 bases separating them. DNA of the CDR3: TGTGCCAGCAGCGTTACAATTACCGGGGAGCTGTTTTTT. Translated, it gives CASSVTITGELFF.

The gene calls are TRBV5-1 and TRBJ2-1; the match to TRBD2 covers 15 bases. The junction had 13 bases not matched to a gene; V was cut back by 3 bases and J by 3 bases. The CDR3 sequence is 20 residues long. Germline CDR1 SGHRS, CDR2 YFSETQ. In DNA form, the CDR3 reads TGCGCCAGCAGCTCGGGACTAGCGGGAGGAAGAGTCGGAATCTACAATGAGCAGTTCTTC. This sequence encodes CASSSGLAGGRVGIYNEQFF.

This rearrangement joins TRBV10-3 to TRBJ1-5; D perhaps matches TRBD1 (6 bases). The germline V gene encodes CDR1 ENHRY and CDR2 SYGVKD. V was pared by 11 bases and J by 9 bases, with 23 bases between. This CDR3 contains 14 residues. The CDR3 is CASSGGPLDGPQHF. Written as DNA, the CDR3 is TGTGCCTCGAGCGGGGGCCCCTTAGATGGGCCCCAGCATTTT.

The chain uses TRBV18 and TRBJ2-1; 7 positions agree with TRBD2. CDR3 length: 18 residues. Germline-derived CDR1 and CDR2 are KGHSH and LQKENI. V dropped 2 bases and J dropped 9; count of bases not matched to a gene: 19. The CDR3 coding sequence is TGTGCCAGCTCACCATTAGCTAGCGGAACCCCCTCGGGGGGTGAGCAGTTCTTC. It is translated as CASSPLASGTPSGGEQFF. Full variable domain (remainder filled in from reference TRBV18 and TRBJ2-1): NAGVMQNPRHLVRRRGQEARLRCSPMKGHSHVYWYRQLPEEGLKFMVYLQKENIIDESGMPKERFSAEFPKEGPSILRIQQVVRGDSAAYFCASSPLASGTPSGGEQFFGPGTRLTVL.

This clone was counted a single time. This chain joins TRBV28 and TRBJ2-7; D tentatively reads TRBD1 or TRBD2 (5 bases each). With 3 bases removed from V and 6 bases from J, the gap between germline ends came to 18 bases. Germline CDR1 is MDHEN and CDR2 is SYDVKM. The length of the CDR3 is 15 residues. The CDR3 nucleotides read TGTGCCAGCAGTTTGCCGGGGCGCCCAGACGGCGAGCAGTACTTC. Its protein product is CASSLPGRPDGEQYF.